Presented here are 7 T cell receptor beta chains from one specimen sequenced in a study of blood T cell repertoires in COVID-19. Libraries were prepared by immunoSEQ multiplex PCR; TCRdb keeps only in-frame clonotypes and omits some of them. The table shows approximately 300,000 clones, with approximately 85% occurring only once. The specimen sequenced was peripheral blood. The receptors here all came from a woman aged 45-59 years with acute or convalescent COVID-19.

Only one count was recorded for this clone. This sample also contains other DNA sequences that code for the same CDR3. This sequence joins TRBV5-6 and TRBJ1-1, with 7 bases identical to TRBD1. With 1 base clipped from V and 1 base from J, the junction kept 1 base outside the gene matches. The CDR3 consists of 14 residues. Germline V gene data show CDR1 as SGHDT and CDR2 as YYEEEE. The CDR3 region has the DNA TGTGCCAGCAGCTTGCAGGGGGGGAACACTGAAGCTTTCTTT. Translation: CASSLQGGNTEAFF.

J is TRBJ2-5 and V is TRBV27; D may be TRBD2 (6 bases). Germline lookup yields CDR1 MNHEY and CDR2 SMNVEV (reference sequence). The CDR3 runs 13 residues. Trimming took off 8 bases at V and 4 bases at J, with 14 bases between the two ends. The CDR3 DNA sequence: TGTGCCAGCGGCGGGATTGGAGCAGAGACCCAGTACTTC. It yields the protein CASGGIGAETQYF.

This rearrangement joins TRBV9 to TRBJ2-3, with 7 bases that match TRBD2. This CDR3 comprises 15 residues. The V segment lost 0 bases and the J segment 2 bases; nucleotides outside the gene matches: 3. Per germline, CDR1 SGDLS and CDR2 YYNGEE. CDR3 sequence reads: CASSVVGTITDTQYF. The CDR3 nucleotides are TGTGCCAGCAGCGTAGTCGGGACTATCACAGATACGCAGTATTTT.

The chain's CDR3 is CASSLPGLAGVYTGELFF. The CDR3 DNA follows: TGTGCCAGCAGCTTACCCGGACTAGCGGGAGTTTATACCGGGGAGCTGTTTTTT. The rearrangement uses TRBV7-8 and TRBJ2-2; 13 bases match TRBD2. After removal of 2 bases from V and 5 bases from J, the junction contained 8 bases not matched to a gene. CDR1 and CDR2 from the germline V gene are SGHVS and FQNEAQ. This CDR3 has 18 residues.

The chain uses TRBV12-3 or TRBV12-4 and TRBJ1-2, with D hard to call. This CDR3 is 11 amino acids long. V lost 5 bases, J lost 8 bases, and 9 bases lay in between. CDR3 in amino acids: CASSGVRGYTF. The CDR3 bases are TGTGCCAGCAGTGGAGTTCGGGGCTACACCTTC.

This rearrangement joins TRBV7-2 to TRBJ2-1; 9 bases match TRBD2. CDR1 is SGHTA, CDR2 FQGNSA, per germline. CDR3 length: 16 residues. The V gene end was trimmed by 4 bases and the J gene end by 9 bases; junction bases not matched to a gene: 13. CDR3 sequence: CASSSIPGLARVEQFF. The CDR3 DNA sequence: TGTGCCAGCAGCTCCATACCGGGACTAGCAAGGGTTGAGCAGTTCTTC. Looking up the rest from reference TRBV7-2 and TRBJ2-1 gives the full variable domain: GAGVSQSPSNKVTEKGKDVELRCDPISGHTALYWYRQSLGQGLEFLIYFQGNSAPDKSGLPSDRFSAERTGGSVSTLTIQRTQQEDSAVYLCASSSIPGLARVEQFFGPGTRLTVL.

The genes are TRBV5-1 and TRBJ2-1; TRBD2 aligns across 11 bases. Trimming cost V 4 bases and J 10 bases; bases outside gene matches: 7. This CDR3 spans 14 amino acids. Per the germline V gene, CDR1 is SGHRS and CDR2 is YFSETQ. The CDR3 nucleotides are TGCGCCAGCAGCCCCGGGACTAGCGGTGAGGAGCAGTTCTTC. The encoded protein is CASSPGTSGEEQFF.